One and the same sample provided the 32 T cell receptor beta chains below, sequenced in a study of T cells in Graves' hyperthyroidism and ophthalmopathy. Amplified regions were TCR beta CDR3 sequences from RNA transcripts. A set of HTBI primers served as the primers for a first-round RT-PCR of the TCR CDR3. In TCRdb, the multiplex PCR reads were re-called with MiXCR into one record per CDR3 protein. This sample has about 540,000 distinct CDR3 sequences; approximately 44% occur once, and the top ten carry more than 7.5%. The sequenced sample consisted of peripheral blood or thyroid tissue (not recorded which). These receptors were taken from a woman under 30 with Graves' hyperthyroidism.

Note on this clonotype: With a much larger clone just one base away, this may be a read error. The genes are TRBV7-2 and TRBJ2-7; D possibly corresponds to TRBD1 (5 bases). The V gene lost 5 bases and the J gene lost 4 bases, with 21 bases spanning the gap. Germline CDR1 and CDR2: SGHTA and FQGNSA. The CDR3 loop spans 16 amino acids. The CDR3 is CASSQDAPGHSYEQYF. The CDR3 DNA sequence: TGTGCCAGCAGCCAAGATGCCCCTGGACACTCTTACGAGCAGTACTTC.

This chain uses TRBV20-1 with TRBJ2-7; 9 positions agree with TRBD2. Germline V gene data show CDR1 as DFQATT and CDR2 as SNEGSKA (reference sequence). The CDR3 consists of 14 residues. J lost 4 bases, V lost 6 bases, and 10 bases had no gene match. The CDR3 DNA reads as TGCAGTGCCCACGGGGCTAGCGGGGCGTACGAGCAGTACTTC. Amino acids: CSAHGASGAYEQYF.

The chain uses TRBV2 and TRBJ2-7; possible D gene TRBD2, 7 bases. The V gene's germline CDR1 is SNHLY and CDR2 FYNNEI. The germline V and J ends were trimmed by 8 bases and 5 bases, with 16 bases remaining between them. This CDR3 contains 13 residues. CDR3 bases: TGTGCCAGCGGTGCGGGCGGGGGCAACGAGCAGTACTTC. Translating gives CASGAGGGNEQYF.

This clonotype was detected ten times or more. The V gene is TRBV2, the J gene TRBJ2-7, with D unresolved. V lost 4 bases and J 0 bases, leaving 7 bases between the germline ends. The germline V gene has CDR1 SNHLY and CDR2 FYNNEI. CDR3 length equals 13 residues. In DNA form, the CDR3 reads TGTGCCAGCAGTGCCGGCGCCTCCTACGAGCAGTACTTC. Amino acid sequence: CASSAGASYEQYF. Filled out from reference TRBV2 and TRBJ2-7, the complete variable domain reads EPEVTQTPSHQVTQMGQEVILRCVPISNHLYFYWYRQILGQKVEFLVSFYNNEISEKSEIFDDQFSVERPDGSNFTLKIRSTKLEDSAMYFCASSAGASYEQYFGPGTRLTVT.

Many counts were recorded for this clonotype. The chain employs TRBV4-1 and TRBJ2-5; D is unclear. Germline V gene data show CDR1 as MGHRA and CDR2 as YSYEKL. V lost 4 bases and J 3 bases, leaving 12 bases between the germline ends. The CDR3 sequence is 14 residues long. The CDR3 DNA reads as TGCGCCAGCAGCCCTGGATGGTGGAAAGAGACCCAGTACTTC. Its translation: CASSPGWWKETQYF.

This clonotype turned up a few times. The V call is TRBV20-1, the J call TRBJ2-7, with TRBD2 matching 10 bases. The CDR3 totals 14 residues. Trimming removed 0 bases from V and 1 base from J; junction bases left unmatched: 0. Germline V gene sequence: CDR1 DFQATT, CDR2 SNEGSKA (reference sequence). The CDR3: CSARDSGRSYEQYF. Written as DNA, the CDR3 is TGCAGTGCTAGAGATAGCGGGAGGTCCTACGAGCAGTACTTC.

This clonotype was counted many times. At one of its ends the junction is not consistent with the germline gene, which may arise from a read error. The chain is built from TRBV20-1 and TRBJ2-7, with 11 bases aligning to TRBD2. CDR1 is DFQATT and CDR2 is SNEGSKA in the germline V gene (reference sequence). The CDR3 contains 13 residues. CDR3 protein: CSAGSGRAYKQYF. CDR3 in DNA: TGCAGTGCCGGTAGCGGGAGGGCCTACAAGCAGTACTTC.

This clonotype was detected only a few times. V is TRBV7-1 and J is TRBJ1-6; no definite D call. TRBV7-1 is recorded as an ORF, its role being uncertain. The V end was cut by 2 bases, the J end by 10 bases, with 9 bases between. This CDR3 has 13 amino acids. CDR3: CASSSPYGSPLHF. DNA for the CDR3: TGTGCCAGCAGCTCACCGTACGGGTCACCCCTCCACTTT.

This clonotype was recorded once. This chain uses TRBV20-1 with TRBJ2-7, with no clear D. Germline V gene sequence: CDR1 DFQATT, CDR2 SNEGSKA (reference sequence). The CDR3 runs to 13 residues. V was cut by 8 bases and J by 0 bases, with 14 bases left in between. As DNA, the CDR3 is TGCAGTTTTGATGCAGGAACCTCCTACGAGCAGTACTTC. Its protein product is CSFDAGTSYEQYF.

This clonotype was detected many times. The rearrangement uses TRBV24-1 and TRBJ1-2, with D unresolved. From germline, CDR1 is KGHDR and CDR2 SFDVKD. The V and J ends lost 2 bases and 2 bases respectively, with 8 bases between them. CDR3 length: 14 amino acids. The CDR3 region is CATSDSAGNYGYTF. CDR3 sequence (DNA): TGTGCCACCAGTGATTCGGCAGGAAACTATGGCTACACCTTC.

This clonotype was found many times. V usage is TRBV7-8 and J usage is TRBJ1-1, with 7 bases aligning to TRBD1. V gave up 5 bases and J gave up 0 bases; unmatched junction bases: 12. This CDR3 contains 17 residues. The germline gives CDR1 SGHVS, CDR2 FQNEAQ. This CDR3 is CASSLRGQVNMNTEAFF. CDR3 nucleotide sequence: TGTGCCAGCAGCCTACGCGGACAGGTCAACATGAACACTGAAGCTTTCTTT.

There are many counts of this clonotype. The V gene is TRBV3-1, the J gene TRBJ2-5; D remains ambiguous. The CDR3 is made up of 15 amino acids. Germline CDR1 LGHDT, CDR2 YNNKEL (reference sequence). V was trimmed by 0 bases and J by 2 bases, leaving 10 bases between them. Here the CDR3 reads CASSQDSTKQETQYF. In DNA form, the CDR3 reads TGTGCCAGCAGCCAAGACTCAACTAAACAAGAGACCCAGTACTTC.

The CDR3 region is CATSGGGAPTYEQYF. The CDR3, as DNA: TGTGCCACCAGCGGGGGGGGGGCTCCGACCTACGAGCAGTACTTC. V and J are TRBV15 and TRBJ2-7, with D perhaps matching TRBD2 (7 bases). CDR3 length: 15 residues. The V end lost 5 bases, the J end lost 2 bases, and 16 bases lay between the germline ends. The germline gives CDR1 LNHNV, CDR2 YYDKDF (reference sequence).

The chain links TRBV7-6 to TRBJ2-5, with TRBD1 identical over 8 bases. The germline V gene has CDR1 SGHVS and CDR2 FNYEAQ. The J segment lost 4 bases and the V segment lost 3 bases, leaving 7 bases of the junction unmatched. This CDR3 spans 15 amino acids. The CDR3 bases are TGTGCCAGCAGCTTCCAGGGGGCTGGCAGAGAGACCCAGTACTTC. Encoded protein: CASSFQGAGRETQYF.

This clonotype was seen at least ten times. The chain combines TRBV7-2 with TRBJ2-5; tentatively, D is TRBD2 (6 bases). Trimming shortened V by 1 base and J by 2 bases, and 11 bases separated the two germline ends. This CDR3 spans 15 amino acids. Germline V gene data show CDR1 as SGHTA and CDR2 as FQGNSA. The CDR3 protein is CASSLGGLSQETQYF. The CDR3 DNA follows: TGTGCCAGCAGCTTAGGGGGACTGTCACAAGAGACCCAGTACTTC.

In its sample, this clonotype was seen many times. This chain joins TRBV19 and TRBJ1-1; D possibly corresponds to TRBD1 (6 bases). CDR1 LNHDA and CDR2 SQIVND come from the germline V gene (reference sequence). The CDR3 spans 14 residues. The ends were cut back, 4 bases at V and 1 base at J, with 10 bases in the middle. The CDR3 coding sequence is TGTGCCAGTAGTACGAGGGGGTGGAACACTGAAGCTTTCTTT. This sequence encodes CASSTRGWNTEAFF.

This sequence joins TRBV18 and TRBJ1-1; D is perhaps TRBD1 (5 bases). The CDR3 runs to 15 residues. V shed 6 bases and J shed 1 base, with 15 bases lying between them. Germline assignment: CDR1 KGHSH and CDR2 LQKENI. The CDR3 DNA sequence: TGTGCCAGCTCCAACAGACGGGGGGAGAACACTGAAGCTTTCTTT. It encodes CASSNRRGENTEAFF.

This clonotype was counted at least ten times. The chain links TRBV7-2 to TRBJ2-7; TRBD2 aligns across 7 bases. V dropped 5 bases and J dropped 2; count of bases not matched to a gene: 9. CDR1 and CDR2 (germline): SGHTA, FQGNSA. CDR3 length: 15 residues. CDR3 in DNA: TGTGCCAGCAGCCCCAGCGGGAACGGCGCCTACGAGCAGTACTTC. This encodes CASSPSGNGAYEQYF.

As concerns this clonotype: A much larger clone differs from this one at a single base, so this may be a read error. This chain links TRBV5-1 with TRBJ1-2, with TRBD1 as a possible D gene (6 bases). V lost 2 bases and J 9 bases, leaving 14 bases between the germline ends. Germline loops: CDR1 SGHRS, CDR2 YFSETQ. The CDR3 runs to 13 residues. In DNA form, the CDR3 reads TGCGCCAGCAGCTTCCCGACAGGCGATAGCTACACCTTC. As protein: CASSFPTGDSYTF.

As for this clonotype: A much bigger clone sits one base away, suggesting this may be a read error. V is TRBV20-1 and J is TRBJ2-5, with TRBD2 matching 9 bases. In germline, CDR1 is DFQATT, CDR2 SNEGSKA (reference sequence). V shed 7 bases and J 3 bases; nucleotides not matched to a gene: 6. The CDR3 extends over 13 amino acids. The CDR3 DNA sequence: TGCAGTGTTTCCGCGGGGGGGGAAGAGACCCAGTACTTC. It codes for CSVSAGGEETQYF.

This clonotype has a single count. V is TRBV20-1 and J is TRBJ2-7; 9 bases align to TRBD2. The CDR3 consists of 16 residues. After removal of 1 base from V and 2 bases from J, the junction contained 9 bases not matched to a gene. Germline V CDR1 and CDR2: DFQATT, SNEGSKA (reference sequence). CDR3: CSARGTSDRVAYEQYF. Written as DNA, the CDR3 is TGCAGTGCTAGAGGGACTAGCGACAGGGTGGCCTACGAGCAGTACTTC.

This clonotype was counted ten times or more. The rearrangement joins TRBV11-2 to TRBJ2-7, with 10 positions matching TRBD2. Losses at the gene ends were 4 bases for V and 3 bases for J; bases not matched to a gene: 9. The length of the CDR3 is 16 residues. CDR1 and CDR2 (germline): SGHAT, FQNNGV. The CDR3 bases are TGTGCCAGCAGCTCGGTAAGCGGGAGGGCATTCTACGAGCAGTACTTC. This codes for CASSSVSGRAFYEQYF.

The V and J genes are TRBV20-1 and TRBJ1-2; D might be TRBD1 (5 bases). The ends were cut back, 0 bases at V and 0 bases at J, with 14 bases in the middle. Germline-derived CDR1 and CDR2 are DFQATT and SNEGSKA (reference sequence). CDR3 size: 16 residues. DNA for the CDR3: TGCAGTGCTAGAGACAGGGACCCCTCAGCTAACTATGGCTACACCTTC. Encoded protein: CSARDRDPSANYGYTF.

Here the CDR3 DNA reads TGTGCCAGCAGTTTATCGGCAGGGGGTAGCTACGAGCAGTACTTC. Its protein is CASSLSAGGSYEQYF. The rearrangement links TRBV12-3 or TRBV12-4 to TRBJ2-7, with TRBD1 matching 7 bases. The V and J ends lost 2 bases and 3 bases, in that order; junction bases with no gene match: 7. This CDR3 has 15 amino acids.

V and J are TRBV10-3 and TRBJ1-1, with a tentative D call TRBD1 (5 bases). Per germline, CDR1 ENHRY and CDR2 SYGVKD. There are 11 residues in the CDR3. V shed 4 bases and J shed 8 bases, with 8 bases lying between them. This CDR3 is CAISVNREAFF. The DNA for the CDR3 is TGTGCCATCAGTGTGAACAGGGAAGCTTTCTTT.

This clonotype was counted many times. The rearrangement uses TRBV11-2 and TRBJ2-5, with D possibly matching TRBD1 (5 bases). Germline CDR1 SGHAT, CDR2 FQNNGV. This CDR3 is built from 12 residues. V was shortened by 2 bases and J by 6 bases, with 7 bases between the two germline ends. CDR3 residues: CASSLQGKTQYF. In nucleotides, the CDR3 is TGTGCCAGCAGCTTACAGGGAAAGACCCAGTACTTC.

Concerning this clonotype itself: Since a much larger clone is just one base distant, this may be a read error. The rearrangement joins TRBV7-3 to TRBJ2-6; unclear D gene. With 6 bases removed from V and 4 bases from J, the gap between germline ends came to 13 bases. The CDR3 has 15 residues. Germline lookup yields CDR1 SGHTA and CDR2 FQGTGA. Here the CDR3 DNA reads TGTGCCAGCAGTCAAGGATGGGGAGGGGCCAACGTCCTGACTTTC. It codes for CASSQGWGGANVLTF. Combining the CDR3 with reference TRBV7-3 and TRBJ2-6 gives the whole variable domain GAGVSQTPSNKVTEKGKYVELRCDPISGHTALYWYRQSLGQGPEFLIYFQGTGAADDSGLPNDRFFAVRPEGSVSTLKIQRTERGDSAVYLCASSQGWGGANVLTFGAGSRLTVL.

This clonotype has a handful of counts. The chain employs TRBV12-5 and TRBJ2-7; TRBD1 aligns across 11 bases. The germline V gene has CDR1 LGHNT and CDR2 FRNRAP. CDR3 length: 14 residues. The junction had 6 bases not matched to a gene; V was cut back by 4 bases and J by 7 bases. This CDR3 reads CASGYGQGAGEQYF. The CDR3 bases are TGTGCTAGTGGTTATGGACAGGGGGCGGGGGAGCAGTACTTC.

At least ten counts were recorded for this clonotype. This CDR3 reads CASSLGQAFSSYEQYF. The CDR3 DNA is TGCGCCAGCAGCTTGGGACAGGCCTTCTCCTCCTACGAGCAGTACTTC. V usage is TRBV5-1 and J usage is TRBJ2-7; possible D gene TRBD1, 6 bases. Per germline, CDR1 SGHRS and CDR2 YFSETQ. This CDR3 is built from 16 residues. The ends were cut back, 0 bases at V and 0 bases at J, with 13 bases in the middle.

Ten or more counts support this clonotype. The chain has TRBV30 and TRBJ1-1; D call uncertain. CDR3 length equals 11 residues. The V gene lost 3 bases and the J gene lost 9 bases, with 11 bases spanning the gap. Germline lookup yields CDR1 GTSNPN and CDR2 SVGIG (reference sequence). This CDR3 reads CAWRGGVQAFF. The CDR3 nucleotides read TGTGCCTGGAGAGGAGGCGTGCAAGCTTTCTTT.

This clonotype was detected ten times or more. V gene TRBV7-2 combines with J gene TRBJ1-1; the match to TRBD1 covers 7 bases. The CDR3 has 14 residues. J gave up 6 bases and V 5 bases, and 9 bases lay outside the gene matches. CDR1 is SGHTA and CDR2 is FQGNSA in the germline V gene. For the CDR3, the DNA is TGTGCCAGCAGCCCCAGGGGGGGTCTGGCTGAAGCTTTCTTT. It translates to CASSPRGGLAEAFF.

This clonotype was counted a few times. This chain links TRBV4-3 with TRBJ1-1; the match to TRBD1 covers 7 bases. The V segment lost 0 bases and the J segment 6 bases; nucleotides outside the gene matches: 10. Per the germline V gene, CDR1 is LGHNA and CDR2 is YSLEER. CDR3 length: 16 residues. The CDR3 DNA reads TGCGCCAGCAGCCAAGATCAGGAGAACAGGGGTGCTGAAGCTTTCTTT. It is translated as CASSQDQENRGAEAFF.